This T cell receptor beta chain was identified during a study of control samples from healthy donors and cancer patients. Assay: immunoSEQ multiplex PCR; the TCRdb copy retains only in-frame clones and omits some. The table records some 82,000 clones, over 75% of them present only once. Looked up from germline, CDR1 is KGHSH and CDR2 is LQKENI. The length of the CDR3 is 14 residues. Notes on this clone: The junction does not match germline at one end; this may be a read error. Distinct nucleotide sequences in the sample also encode this CDR3.

The source of this sequence is a man in his fifties in good health. Input material: blood. The V call is TRBV18, the J call TRBJ1-2; 8 bases match TRBD1. The CDR3: CASSPGQGNYGYTF. CDR3 in DNA: TGTGCCAGTTCACCCGGACAGGGAAACTATGGCTACACCTTC.